What follows describes a single TCR beta chain. As yet, its antigen is unknown. TCRdb's copy holds only in-frame clones and misses some; the assay was immunoSEQ multiplex PCR. The sample carries about 150,000 clones, 88% recorded once. These data originate in a study of T cell responses to AZD1222 COVID-19 vaccine. The CDR3 has 15 amino acids. The germline CDR1 and CDR2 sequences are SGHTA and FQGTGA. V shed 5 bases and J 5 bases; nucleotides not matched to a gene: 6. Findings of the study overall: At 160-218 and 743-854, vaccine-associated CD4 TCRs were dominant, and they spanned spike. Recipients of AZD1222 seropositive at baseline numbered only 5 or 6. Donors were largely white British and mainly female; clonal diversity was possibly underestimated.

This receptor was obtained from an adult in good health. The rearrangement links TRBV7-3 to TRBJ2-2; TRBD1 matches at 9 bases. Sequences were derived from peripheral blood, sampled on day 0 of MenACWY control vaccination. The CDR3 DNA reads TGTGCCAGCAGCCCAACAGGGGGCGCGACCGGGGAGCTGTTTTTT. It translates to CASSPTGGATGELFF.